Presented here are 22 T cell receptor beta chains from one specimen sequenced in a study of T cells in Graves' hyperthyroidism and ophthalmopathy (dated by TCRdb to between 2017 and 2020). Libraries were made using multiplex PCR. The run used an Illumina HiSeq 2000. Amplification of TCR beta CDR3 regions was carried out from RNA transcripts. A first-round RT-PCR of the TCR CDR3 used the HTBI primer set with the Qiagen OneStep RT-PCR kit. The public reads were reanalyzed by TCRdb: fastp trimming at Q25, MiXCR alignment, in-frame beta chains only. Merged by CDR3 protein, the rows form single entries marked with the most common genes and DNA. The sample yields hundreds of thousands of distinct CDR3 sequences; roughly 46% were counted once. In total, the top ten clones hold 8.2% of the sample. Source material: peripheral blood or thyroid tissue (not recorded which). Receptors were obtained from a woman aged 18-29 years with Graves' hyperthyroidism. Donor details come from another sample of the same person, matched by shared clones.

In its sample, this clonotype was seen a few times. This chain connects TRBV2 to TRBJ1-5, with 9 nucleotides matching TRBD1. Germline values: CDR1 SNHLY, CDR2 FYNNEI. Trimming removed 7 bases from V and 4 bases from J; junction bases left unmatched: 2. This CDR3 has 13 amino acids. The CDR3 region has the DNA TGTGCCAGCACCGGACAGGGGAATCAGCCCCAGCATTTT. This translates into CASTGQGNQPQHF.

This clonotype was observed many times. V is TRBV2 and J is TRBJ1-2; D uncertain. Germline CDR1 SNHLY, CDR2 FYNNEI. V was clipped by 6 bases and J by 5 bases, with 13 bases between them. This CDR3 has 13 residues. The CDR3 spells CASSEDGGYGYTF. The CDR3 DNA sequence: TGTGCCAGCAGCGAGGACGGAGGGTATGGCTACACCTTC.

The genes are TRBV2 and TRBJ1-4; D may be TRBD1 (6 bases). V lost 5 bases and J 8 bases, leaving 15 bases between the germline ends. Germline V CDR1 and CDR2: SNHLY, FYNNEI. The CDR3 sequence is 14 residues long. This chain's CDR3 is CASSLIEGDEKLFF. The CDR3 DNA sequence: TGTGCCAGCAGTTTGATTGAGGGGGACGAAAAACTGTTTTTT.

A few counts support this clonotype. V gene TRBV19 combines with J gene TRBJ1-5; no firm D call. The ends were cut back, 7 bases at V and 7 bases at J, with 17 bases in the middle. CDR1 is LNHDA, CDR2 SQIVND, per germline (reference sequence). The CDR3 totals 14 residues. CDR3 coding DNA: TGTGCCAGTACCCAGAGAGCCGCGGGGCAGCCCCAGCATTTT. Protein: CASTQRAAGQPQHF.

This clonotype was detected many times. The chain uses TRBV20-1 and TRBJ1-1; the D gene is possibly TRBD1 (6 bases). The CDR3 has 12 residues. V lost 4 bases and J lost 5, with 11 bases in between. CDR1 is DFQATT, CDR2 SNEGSKA, per germline (reference sequence). CDR3 DNA: TGCAGTGCTACCGTAGGGGGGACTGAAGCTTTCTTT. Its protein is CSATVGGTEAFF.

This clonotype has more than one count but fewer than ten. A read error may account for a junction end that differs from germline. The chain carries TRBV7-2 and TRBJ1-6, with D possibly TRBD1 on 6 matching bases. The CDR3 spans 15 residues. Germline V lookup: CDR1 SGHTA, CDR2 FQGNSA. The CDR3 region is CASSQDVGGGSPLHF. The CDR3 region has the DNA TGCGCCAGCAGCCAAGATGTGGGGGGCGGTTCACCCCTCCACTTT. The entire variable domain, with the rest obtained from reference TRBV7-2 and TRBJ1-6, is as follows: GAGVSQSPSNKVTEKGKDVELRCDPISGHTALYWYRQSLGQGLEFLIYFQGNSAPDKSGLPSDRFSAERTGGSVSTLTIQRTQQEDSAVYLCASSQDVGGGSPLHFGNGTRLTVT.

A remark on this clonotype: Sequence at one end of the junction differs from germline and may be a read error. This chain links TRBV7-2 with TRBJ2-7, with 7 bases matching TRBD1. Germline V CDR1 and CDR2: SGHTA, FQGNSA. The CDR3 has 15 amino acids. The CDR3 reads CAGRHYRGRGYEQYF. The CDR3 DNA sequence: TGTGCCGGCAGACACTACAGGGGACGCGGATACGAGCAGTACTTC.

This clonotype came up a few times. The chain uses TRBV2 and TRBJ1-6; 11 positions match TRBD1. V was pared by 7 bases and J by 9 bases, with 5 bases of the junction left unmatched. CDR1 SNHLY and CDR2 FYNNEI come from the germline V gene. CDR3 size: 14 residues. DNA of the CDR3: TGTGCCAGCATCAGGACAGGGGGCGGTTCACCCCTCCACTTT. Its translation is CASIRTGGGSPLHF. Full variable domain (remainder filled in from reference TRBV2 and TRBJ1-6): EPEVTQTPSHQVTQMGQEVILRCVPISNHLYFYWYRQILGQKVEFLVSFYNNEISEKSEIFDDQFSVERPDGSNFTLKIRSTKLEDSAMYFCASIRTGGGSPLHFGNGTRLTVT.

For this clonotype: The junction and the germline gene differ at one end; a read error may be behind it. The rearrangement links TRBV7-2 to TRBJ2-5, with no clear D. This CDR3 is 13 amino acids long. CDR1 is SGHTA, CDR2 FQGNSA, per germline. CDR3 in amino acids: CASRKGLGETQYF. The CDR3 coding sequence is TGCGCCAGCCGGAAGGGTCTCGGGGAGACCCAGTACTTC.

This clonotype was recorded at least ten times. CDR3 sequence (DNA): TGTGCCAGCAGTGAGTTCAGCGCGGGCTACACCTTC. Encoded protein: CASSEFSAGYTF. V and J are TRBV2 and TRBJ1-2, with no clear D. This CDR3 region has 12 residues. Between the trimmed V and J ends, which lost 3 bases and 8 bases, there was a span of 10 bases. The germline V gene encodes CDR1 SNHLY and CDR2 FYNNEI.

This sequence joins TRBV2 and TRBJ1-1; D is unclear. The V end lost 0 bases, the J end lost 4 bases, and 6 bases lay between the germline ends. The CDR3 totals 13 residues. CDR1 is SNHLY, CDR2 FYNNEI, per germline. The DNA for the CDR3 is TGTGCCAGCAGTGAAGCGGGGTCCACTGAAGCTTTCTTT. It yields the protein CASSEAGSTEAFF. Supplemented by reference TRBV2 and TRBJ1-1, the full variable domain reads EPEVTQTPSHQVTQMGQEVILRCVPISNHLYFYWYRQILGQKVEFLVSFYNNEISEKSEIFDDQFSVERPDGSNFTLKIRSTKLEDSAMYFCASSEAGSTEAFFGQGTRLTVV.

Points on this clonotype: The junction departs from the called germline gene at one end, perhaps through a read error. V and J are TRBV19 and TRBJ2-6; unclear D gene. Germline CDR1 and CDR2: LNHDA and SQIVND (reference sequence). The CDR3 has 12 amino acids. Written as DNA, the CDR3 is TGTGCCAGTAGTAGGGCGGAAGACACTGAAGCTTTC. Protein sequence: CASSRAEDTEAF.

Note on this clonotype: Sequence at one end of the junction differs from germline and may be a read error. The chain employs TRBV7-8 and TRBJ2-7, with 11 positions matching TRBD2. Germline CDR1 SGHVS, CDR2 FQNEAQ. The CDR3 has 17 amino acids. The CDR3 is CASSQPPGTSGYNEQYF. CDR3 nucleotide sequence: TGCGCCAGCAGCCAGCCCCCCGGGACTAGCGGTTACAATGAGCAGTACTTC.

The chain combines TRBV7-3 with TRBJ1-4, with a tentative D call TRBD1 (5 bases). CDR3 size: 17 residues. Germline V gene data show CDR1 as SGHTA and CDR2 as FQGTGA. With 2 bases removed from V and 3 bases from J, the gap between germline ends came to 16 bases. For the CDR3, the DNA is TGTGCCAGCAGCTTACGGGGGACTGGGGTGGCTAATGAAAAACTGTTTTTT. This translates into CASSLRGTGVANEKLFF.

The chain combines TRBV2 with TRBJ1-1; TRBD1 is a possible D gene (5 bases). The V gene lost 3 bases and the J gene lost 1 base, with 15 bases spanning the gap. The CDR3 length is 16 residues. Germline lookup yields CDR1 SNHLY and CDR2 FYNNEI. CDR3 protein: CASSDAGDPANTEAFF. In DNA form, the CDR3 reads TGTGCCAGCAGTGACGCGGGGGATCCGGCGAACACTGAAGCTTTCTTT.

On this clonotype itself: This could be a read error, since a much larger clone is one nucleotide away. As the CDR3 is not closed by the conserved phenylalanine or tryptophan, this likely results from a read error. The chain employs TRBV2 and TRBJ2-7, with D perhaps matching TRBD2 (6 bases). The CDR3 consists of 10 residues. V was trimmed by 7 bases and J by 10 bases, leaving 11 bases between them. From germline, CDR1 is SNHLY and CDR2 FYNNEI. CDR3 sequence: CASTRESQYL. The CDR3 DNA reads as TGTGCCAGCACCCGGGAGAGTCAGTACCTC.

Concerning this clonotype itself: A much more abundant neighbour one base away suggests this may be a read error. The gene calls are TRBV29-1 and TRBJ2-7; TRBD1 agrees at 9 bases. CDR1 SQVTM and CDR2 ANQGSEA come from the germline V gene. The CDR3 is 14 residues long. Trimming at V came to 3 bases and at J to 5 bases, leaving 8 bases not matched to a gene. The CDR3 DNA follows: TGCAGCGTTGATGCCGGGACAGGGACTAACGAGCAGTACTTC. This codes for CSVDAGTGTNEQYF.

The rearrangement links TRBV5-1 to TRBJ2-7; 7 bases are shared with TRBD1. CDR3 length: 12 residues. In germline, CDR1 is SGHRS, CDR2 YFSETQ. J gave up 9 bases and V 4 bases, and 7 bases lay outside the gene matches. The CDR3 DNA sequence: TGCGCCAGCAGCGACACAGGGGTGGCGCAGTACTTC. It encodes CASSDTGVAQYF.

J is TRBJ2-5 and V is TRBV11-2; TRBD1 aligns across 9 bases. Germline values: CDR1 SGHAT, CDR2 FQNNGV. The V and J ends lost 0 bases and 11 bases, in that order; junction bases with no gene match: 4. The CDR3 is made up of 13 amino acids. CDR3: CASSLEGTGSQYF. As DNA, the CDR3 is TGTGCCAGCAGCTTAGAGGGGACAGGGAGTCAGTACTTC. Complete variable domain (other parts from reference TRBV11-2 and TRBJ2-5): EAGVAQSPRYKIIEKRQSVAFWCNPISGHATLYWYQQILGQGPKLLIQFQNNGVVDDSQLPKDRFSAERLKGVDSTLKIQPAKLEDSAVYLCASSLEGTGSQYFGPGTRLLVL.

The gene calls are TRBV2 and TRBJ2-2, with 8 bases identical to TRBD1. After removal of 7 bases from V and 5 bases from J, the junction contained 3 bases not matched to a gene. Germline loops: CDR1 SNHLY, CDR2 FYNNEI. The CDR3 is made up of 13 amino acids. This chain's CDR3 is CASTWTGTGELFF. CDR3 in DNA: TGTGCCAGCACCTGGACAGGGACCGGGGAGCTGTTTTTT.

This clonotype was seen a handful of times. CDR3 sequence reads: CASSELVTEAFF. The DNA of the CDR3 is TGTGCCAGCAGTGAATTGGTCACTGAAGCTTTCTTT. This chain links TRBV12-3 or TRBV12-4 with TRBJ1-1; D gene unclear. V was shortened by 5 bases and J by 4 bases, with 8 bases between the two germline ends. The CDR3 totals 12 residues.

The V and J genes are TRBV20-1 and TRBJ2-7; 10 nucleotides match TRBD1. Germline-derived CDR1 and CDR2 are DFQATT and SNEGSKA (reference sequence). CDR3 length: 15 residues. The V segment lost 6 bases and the J segment 2 bases; nucleotides outside the gene matches: 10. CDR3: CSATPYGTGAYEQYF. DNA for the CDR3: TGCAGTGCAACCCCCTACGGGACAGGGGCCTACGAGCAGTACTTC.